This record concerns one T cell receptor beta chain sequence. The data derive from a study of shared clonotypes between healthy human individuals. As for the study in general: Each donor contributed plates that comprised three CD4 naive, three CD4 memory, two CD8 naive and one CD8 memory.

The protocol was immunoSEQ multiplex PCR, while the TCRdb copy is restricted to in-frame clones and leaves out a portion. The sample lists some 360,000 clones; 70% to 75% were seen once. Deletions cut 6 bases from V and 9 bases from J, with 21 bases between. The CDR3 spans 15 residues. From germline, CDR1 is LNHDA and CDR2 SQIVND (reference sequence). This clonotype was obtained from a man aged 25 to 40 in good health. The chain has TRBV19 and TRBJ2-1, with D maybe TRBD2 (6 bases). The specimen was memory CD4+ T cells sorted from blood. The subset denotes: CD45RA-negative fraction. CDR3 sequence: CASSLRGRLGGEQFF. In DNA, the CDR3 is TGTGCCAGTAGCCTCCGCGGTCGGCTGGGGGGTGAGCAGTTCTTC.